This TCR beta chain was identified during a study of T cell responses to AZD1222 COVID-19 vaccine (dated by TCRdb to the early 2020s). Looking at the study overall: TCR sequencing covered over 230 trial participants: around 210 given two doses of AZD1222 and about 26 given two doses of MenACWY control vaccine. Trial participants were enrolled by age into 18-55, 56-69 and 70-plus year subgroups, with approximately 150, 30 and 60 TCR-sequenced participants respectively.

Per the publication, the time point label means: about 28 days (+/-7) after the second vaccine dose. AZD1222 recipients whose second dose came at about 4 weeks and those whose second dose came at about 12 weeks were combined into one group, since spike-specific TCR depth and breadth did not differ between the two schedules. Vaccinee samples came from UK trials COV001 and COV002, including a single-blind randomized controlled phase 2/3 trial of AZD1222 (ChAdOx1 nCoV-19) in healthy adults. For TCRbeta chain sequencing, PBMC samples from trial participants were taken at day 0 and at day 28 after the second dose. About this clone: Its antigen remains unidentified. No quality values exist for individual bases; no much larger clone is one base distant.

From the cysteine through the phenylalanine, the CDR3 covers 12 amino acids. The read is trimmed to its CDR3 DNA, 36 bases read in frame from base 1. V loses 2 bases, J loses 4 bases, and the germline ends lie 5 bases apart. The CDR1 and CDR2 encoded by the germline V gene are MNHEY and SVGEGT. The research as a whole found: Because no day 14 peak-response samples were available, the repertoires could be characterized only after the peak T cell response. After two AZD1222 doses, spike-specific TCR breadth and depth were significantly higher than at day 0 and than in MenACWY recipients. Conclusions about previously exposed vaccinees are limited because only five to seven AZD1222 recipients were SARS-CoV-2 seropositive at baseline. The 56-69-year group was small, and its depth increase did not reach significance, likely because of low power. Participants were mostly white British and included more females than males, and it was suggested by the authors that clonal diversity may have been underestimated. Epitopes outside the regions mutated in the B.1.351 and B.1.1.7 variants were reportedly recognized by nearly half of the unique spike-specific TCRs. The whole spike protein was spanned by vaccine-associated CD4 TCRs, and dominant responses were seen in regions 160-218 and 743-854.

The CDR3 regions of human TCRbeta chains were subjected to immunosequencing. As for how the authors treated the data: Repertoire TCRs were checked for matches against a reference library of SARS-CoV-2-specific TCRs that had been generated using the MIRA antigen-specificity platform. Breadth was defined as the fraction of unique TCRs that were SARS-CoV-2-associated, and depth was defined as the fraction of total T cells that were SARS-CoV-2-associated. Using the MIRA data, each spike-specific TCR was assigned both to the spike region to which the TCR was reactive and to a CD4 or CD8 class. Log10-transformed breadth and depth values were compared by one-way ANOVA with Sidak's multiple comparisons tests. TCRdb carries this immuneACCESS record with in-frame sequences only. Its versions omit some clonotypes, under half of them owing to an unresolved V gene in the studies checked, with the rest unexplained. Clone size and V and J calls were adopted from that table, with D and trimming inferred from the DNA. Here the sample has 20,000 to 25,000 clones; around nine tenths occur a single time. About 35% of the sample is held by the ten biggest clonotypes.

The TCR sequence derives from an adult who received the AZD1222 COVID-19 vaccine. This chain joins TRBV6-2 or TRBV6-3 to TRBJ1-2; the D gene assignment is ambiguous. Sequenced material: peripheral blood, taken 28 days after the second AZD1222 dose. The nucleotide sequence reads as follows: TGTGCCAGCAGTTACAGCTTCTATGGCTACACCTTC. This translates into CASSYSFYGYTF.